Detailed here is one T cell receptor beta chain. The sample originates from a study of T cell changes during pregnancy in multiple sclerosis. The protocol was immunoSEQ multiplex PCR, while the TCRdb copy is restricted to in-frame clones and leaves out a portion. Of fewer than 80,000 clones listed, 89% are singletons. The V end lost 6 bases, the J end lost 6 bases, and 9 bases lay between the germline ends. CDR3 length equals 12 residues. Germline V gene sequence: CDR1 SEHNR, CDR2 FQNEAQ (reference sequence). The starting material was peripheral blood, obtained in the first trimester of pregnancy. The V gene is TRBV7-9, the J gene TRBJ1-5; D not certain. This TCR derives from a female donor in good health, enrolled as a control in a pregnancy study. The CDR3 DNA follows: TGTGCCAGCAGTTATGACATTCAGCCCCAGCATTTT. Protein product: CASSYDIQPQHF.